The sequence of this TCR beta chain was determined in a study of beta chain features in type 1 diabetes. General study findings and limits: Shorter TCRB CDR3s, moderately but significantly so, marked every one of the four CD4+ subsets in Type 1 diabetes patients. For cells with high TCR expression, cDNA sequencing could yield over-representation.

Purities over 98% were achieved in all sorted populations. For this clone: Its target is not known.

The germline V gene has CDR1 SGHTA and CDR2 FQGNSA. The CDR3 extends over 14 amino acids. Trimming took 7 bases from V and 4 from J, leaving 14 bases between them. Reverse transcribing all isolated RNA meant expressed TCRB transcripts were sequenced. Using immunoSEQ multiplex PCR, the repertoire was profiled, and TCRdb retains in-frame clones only, with some absent. Of hundreds of thousands of clones in the sample, more than 13% are singletons; the top ten hold approximately 0.042%. The sequenced material came from naive CD4+ T cells from blood. The receptor comes from a man between 18 and 35 years old with type 1 diabetes. The chain employs TRBV7-2 and TRBJ1-3; D not certain. CDR3 DNA: TGTGCCAGCACCTCCCGGCCGGAGGGAAACACCATATATTTT. Its protein product is CASTSRPEGNTIYF.